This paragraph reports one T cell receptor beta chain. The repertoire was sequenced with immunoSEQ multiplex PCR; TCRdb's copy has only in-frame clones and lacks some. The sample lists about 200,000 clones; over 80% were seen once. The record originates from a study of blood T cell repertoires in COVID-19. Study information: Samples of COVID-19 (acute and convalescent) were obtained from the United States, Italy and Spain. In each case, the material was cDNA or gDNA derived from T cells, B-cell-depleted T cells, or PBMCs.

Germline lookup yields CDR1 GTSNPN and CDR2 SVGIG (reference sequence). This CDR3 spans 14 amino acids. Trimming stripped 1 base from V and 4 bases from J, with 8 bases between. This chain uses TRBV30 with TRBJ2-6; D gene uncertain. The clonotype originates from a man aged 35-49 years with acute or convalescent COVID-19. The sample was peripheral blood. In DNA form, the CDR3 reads TGTGCCTGGAGTGCGTCAGGAGGGGCCAACGTCCTGACTTTC. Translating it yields CAWSASGGANVLTF.